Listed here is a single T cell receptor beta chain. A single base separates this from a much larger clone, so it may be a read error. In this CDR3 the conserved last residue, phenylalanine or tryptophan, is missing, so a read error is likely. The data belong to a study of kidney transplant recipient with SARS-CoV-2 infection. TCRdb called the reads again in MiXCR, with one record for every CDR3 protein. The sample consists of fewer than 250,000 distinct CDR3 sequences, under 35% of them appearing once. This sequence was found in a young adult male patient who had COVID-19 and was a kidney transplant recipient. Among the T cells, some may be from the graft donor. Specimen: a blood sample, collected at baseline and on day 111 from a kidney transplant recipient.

The CDR3 protein is CAAGGSTWNEQFS. The CDR3 nucleotides read TGTGCCGCCGGGGGGAGCACGTGGAATGAGCAGTTCTCC. The chain combines TRBV15 with TRBJ2-1; 7 bases match TRBD2. This CDR3 comprises 13 residues. V was clipped by 11 bases and J by 7 bases; unmatched bases: 11. Germline loops: CDR1 LNHNV, CDR2 YYDKDF (reference sequence).